The text below deals with one TCR beta chain. Its target is unknown. Here immunoSEQ multiplex PCR was the method, and the copy in TCRdb shows in-frame clones only, minus some. The sample yields 730,000 or so clones, roughly 70% seen once. The data originate from a study of shared clonotypes between healthy human individuals. Overall study findings and caveats: Sharing across a handful of donors was seen in about 5% of naive CD4 clonotypes. Naive subsets generally exceeded memory subsets in estimated richness.

The study separated CD4+ cells into CD45RA+ naive and CD45RA-negative memory subsets. The CDR3 has 12 amino acids. The ends were cut back, 6 bases at V and 11 bases at J, with 13 bases in the middle. Looked up from germline, CDR1 is MDHEN and CDR2 is SYDVKM. The chain uses TRBV28 and TRBJ1-4; unclear D gene. This clonotype originated in a woman in her twenties or thirties in good health. The sample consisted of memory CD4+ T cells sorted from blood. Subset described: CD45RA-negative fraction. The DNA for the CDR3 is TGTGCCAGCAGCCGTCCTCCTCGGAAACTGTTTTTT. It yields the protein CASSRPPRKLFF.